A single T cell receptor (beta chain) is shown here with its context. The target antigen is unknown. Unique-molecular-identifier-tagged TCR beta cDNA libraries were used. T cells numbering roughly 0.85 to 11 million gave rise to roughly 0.5 million cDNA molecules. Each CDR3 protein is one row after TCRdb ran MiXCR on the PCR reads. Of around 710,000 distinct CDR3 sequences in the sample, around 46% are singletons; the top ten hold 4.9%. This record comes from a study of post-analysis software for immune sequencing data. Study-level information: Some patients lacked subtype; others had relapsing-remitting, secondary progressive or progressive-relapsing disease. General observations from the study: Compared with controls, patients had more of about five TRBV segments, including TRBV5-6, TRBV5-1 and TRBV20-1. Among multiple sclerosis patients, normalized Chao1 diversity was significantly below that of controls.

Germline lookup yields CDR1 DFQATT and CDR2 SNEGSKA (reference sequence). The CDR3 spans 13 residues. The V end was cut by 2 bases, the J end by 6 bases, with 11 bases between. The sequence was obtained from a girl between 5 and 17 years old with multiple sclerosis. Sequencing used blood. The chain carries TRBV20-1 and TRBJ2-1; the D gene is possibly TRBD2 (6 bases). The CDR3 sequence is CSARNAGGNEQFF. Here the CDR3 DNA reads TGCAGTGCTAGAAATGCCGGGGGCAATGAGCAGTTCTTC.